This T cell receptor beta chain is from a study of Ad26.COV2.S vaccination and SARS-CoV-2 variants. Study in general: The trial was COV1001 and the donor's arm was Ad26.COV2.S. Study-wide findings and caveats: Researchers reported similar non-spike TCR breadth in vaccine and placebo recipients. Greater spike-specific TCR breadth was seen in vaccine recipients than in placebo recipients.

Treatment denoted: some 20 received Ad26.COV2.S at low or high dose, single or two shots; a few received placebo; per-sample allocation not given. The investigators took samples on day 63 after the first vaccine or placebo injection. An Ad26 vector was used to express Wuhan-strain SARS-CoV-2 spike as the vaccine. With regard to this clone: Its antigen remains unknown.

Assay: immunoSEQ multiplex PCR; the TCRdb copy retains only in-frame clones and omits some. The sample includes some 330,000 clones, approximately 87% seen only once; the top ten take around 5.5%. This CDR3 region has 16 residues. The germline CDR1 and CDR2 sequences are PRHDT and FYEKMQ (reference sequence). Trimming took 5 bases from V and 2 from J; bases not matched to a gene: 9. The material sequenced was peripheral blood, taken in a trial of Ad26.COV2.S vaccine versus placebo. J is TRBJ2-5 and V is TRBV13, with 9 positions matching TRBD2. The sequence was collected from a person between 18 and 59 years old who received the Ad26.COV2.S COVID-19 vaccine or a placebo. CDR3 residues: CASSIRSGGSQETQYF. In DNA form, the CDR3 reads TGTGCCAGCAGCATTCGTAGCGGGGGCTCACAAGAGACCCAGTACTTC.